The 24 T cell receptor beta chains below all came from one sample that was sequenced in a study of T cells in localized non-small cell lung cancer. TCRdb's table, derived via immunoSEQ multiplex PCR, lists solely in-frame clones and lacks some. The sample includes approximately 20,000 clones, more than 75% of them seen just once. The starting material was PBMCs, obtained before any cancer treatment. The origin of the receptors is a woman aged 35-70 years with stage II squamous cell lung carcinoma.

The CDR3 region is CASSPQRGYGNQPQHF. In DNA form, the CDR3 reads TGTGCCAGCAGTCCCCAAAGGGGGTATGGCAATCAGCCCCAGCATTTT. The genes are TRBV28 and TRBJ1-5; possibly TRBD1 for D (6 bases). Trimming cost V 5 bases and J 2 bases, with 16 bases left between them. This CDR3 has 16 amino acids. CDR1 MDHEN and CDR2 SYDVKM come from the germline V gene.

The V call is TRBV19, the J call TRBJ1-2, with a tentative D call TRBD1 (5 bases). This CDR3 has 13 residues. Trimming removed 6 bases from V and 6 bases from J, with 14 bases in between. From germline, CDR1 is LNHDA and CDR2 SQIVND (reference sequence). The CDR3 loop is CASRMGGTDGYTF. CDR3 bases: TGTGCCAGTAGAATGGGAGGGACCGATGGCTACACCTTC.

The chain employs TRBV10-3 and TRBJ2-2; 7 bases line up with TRBD1. Germline V gene lookup returns CDR1 ENHRY and CDR2 SYGVKD. The CDR3 spans 15 residues. The V gene end was trimmed by 2 bases and the J gene end by 5 bases; junction bases not matched to a gene: 5. CDR3 residues: CAISERQGKTGELFF. The CDR3, as DNA: TGTGCCATCAGTGAGAGACAGGGAAAGACCGGGGAGCTGTTTTTT.

This sequence joins TRBV19 and TRBJ2-5; D might be TRBD1 (5 bases). Germline loops: CDR1 LNHDA, CDR2 SQIVND (reference sequence). V was pared by 8 bases and J by 4 bases, with 14 bases between. There are 13 residues in the CDR3. The CDR3 DNA reads as TGTGCCAGTTCCGACAGAGTTAGAGAGACCCAGTACTTC. Encoded protein: CASSDRVRETQYF.

The rearrangement links TRBV29-1 to TRBJ1-1; D is ambiguous. Germline CDR1 reads SQVTM; CDR2 reads ANQGSEA. Trimming shortened V by 4 bases and J by 1 base, and 13 bases separated the two germline ends. The CDR3 has 14 residues. In nucleotides, the CDR3 is TGCAGCGTTGCCCCGATCCGCCAGAACACTGAAGCTTTCTTT. Translating it yields CSVAPIRQNTEAFF.

The chain links TRBV27 to TRBJ2-2; D not certain. Germline V CDR1 and CDR2: MNHEY, SMNVEV (reference sequence). The V end was cut by 5 bases, the J end by 3 bases, with 7 bases between. This CDR3 has 13 amino acids. DNA for the CDR3: TGTGCCAGCAGTCTGGGTTACACCGGGGAGCTGTTTTTT. Encoded protein: CASSLGYTGELFF.

The V gene is TRBV7-2, the J gene TRBJ1-3; the D is unclear. The CDR3 totals 12 residues. From germline, CDR1 is SGHTA and CDR2 FQGNSA. Trimming left V 3 bases short and J 0 bases short, with 0 bases between. The chain's CDR3 is CASSFSGNTIYF. In nucleotides, the CDR3 is TGTGCCAGCAGCTTCTCTGGAAACACCATATATTTT.

The chain is built from TRBV10-2 and TRBJ2-7; TRBD1 matches at 9 bases. CDR3 length: 17 amino acids. Germline lookup yields CDR1 WSHSY and CDR2 SAAADI. V lost 0 bases, J lost 4 bases, and 10 bases stayed unmatched. The CDR3 DNA follows: TGCGCCAGCAGTGAGTCGGGGATAGGGACAGGGAATTACGAGCAGTACTTC. Its protein product is CASSESGIGTGNYEQYF.

CDR3 region: CASGSTDTQYF. The CDR3 region has the DNA TGTGCCAGCGGTAGCACAGATACGCAGTATTTT. The rearrangement links TRBV7-9 to TRBJ2-3; no clear D. Germline loops: CDR1 SEHNR, CDR2 FQNEAQ (reference sequence). The CDR3 covers 11 residues. The V end was cut by 8 bases, the J end by 0 bases, with 3 bases between.

This clone has only one observation. The chain is built from TRBV10-3 and TRBJ2-3; either TRBD1 or TRBD2 may fit D (5 bases each). V gave up 7 bases and J gave up 6 bases, with 23 bases separating them. In germline, CDR1 is ENHRY, CDR2 SYGVKD. This CDR3 spans 16 amino acids. As DNA, the CDR3 is TGTGCCATCACTCCAACAGGAGGAAGAGGGTCGGATACGCAGTATTTT. Protein sequence: CAITPTGGRGSDTQYF.

The chain combines TRBV5-1 with TRBJ2-1; 7 nucleotides agree with TRBD1. Germline CDR1 and CDR2: SGHRS and YFSETQ. This CDR3 is 13 amino acids long. Unmatched junction bases numbered 4, after V lost 4 bases and J lost 6 bases. CDR3 loop: CASSPDRANEQFF. As DNA, the CDR3 is TGCGCCAGCAGCCCTGACAGGGCCAATGAGCAGTTCTTC.

The sample holds one count of this clone. The chain combines TRBV30 with TRBJ1-5, with TRBD1 as a possible D gene (5 bases). Germline V gene data show CDR1 as GTSNPN and CDR2 as SVGIG (reference sequence). Trimming shortened V by 8 bases and J by 5 bases, and 22 bases separated the two germline ends. The CDR3 contains 15 residues. The CDR3 region is CAASRGNVIDQPQHF. The CDR3 nucleotides are TGTGCCGCGAGTAGGGGTAATGTAATCGATCAGCCCCAGCATTTT.

The chain is built from TRBV7-2 and TRBJ2-2; a possible D gene is TRBD2 (6 bases). The CDR3 totals 13 residues. In germline, CDR1 is SGHTA, CDR2 FQGNSA. V was cut by 5 bases and J by 6 bases, with 10 bases left in between. CDR3 DNA sequence: TGTGCCAGCAGCCTCGGGACTCCCGGGGAGCTGTTTTTT. Translated: CASSLGTPGELFF.

Only one count was recorded for this clone. The J gene is TRBJ1-4, the V gene TRBV18; 9 positions agree with TRBD1. Germline CDR1 and CDR2: KGHSH and LQKENI. V shed 8 bases and J 8 bases; nucleotides not matched to a gene: 9. CDR3 length: 14 residues. CDR3 protein: CASNRAGQGEKLFF. CDR3 nucleotide sequence: TGTGCCAGCAATCGGGCGGGACAGGGCGAAAAACTGTTTTTT.

The gene calls are TRBV4-3 and TRBJ2-1; D is undetermined. Germline V CDR1 and CDR2: LGHNA, YSLEER. The CDR3 covers 12 residues. Trimming stripped 4 bases from V and 9 bases from J, with 10 bases between. The CDR3 spells CASSRTASEQFF. Here the CDR3 DNA reads TGCGCCAGCAGCCGTACGGCAAGTGAGCAGTTCTTC.

The gene calls are TRBV5-1 and TRBJ2-1; 7 bases match TRBD2. The V and J ends lost 4 bases and 7 bases, in that order; junction bases with no gene match: 14. CDR3 length: 16 residues. CDR1 and CDR2 (germline): SGHRS, YFSETQ. CDR3 sequence: CASSPEVAGVGNEQFF. The CDR3 nucleotides read TGCGCCAGCAGCCCGGAGGTGGCGGGAGTTGGGAATGAGCAGTTCTTC.

J is TRBJ2-5 and V is TRBV5-4; D uncertain. In germline, CDR1 is SGHNT, CDR2 YYREEE (reference sequence). This CDR3 spans 13 amino acids. Between the trimmed V and J ends, which lost 0 bases and 2 bases, there was a span of 5 bases. CDR3 nucleotide sequence: TGTGCCAGCAGCTTGGAACTACAAGAGACCCAGTACTTC. Its translation is CASSLELQETQYF. Full variable domain (remainder filled in from reference TRBV5-4 and TRBJ2-5): ETGVTQSPTHLIKTRGQQVTLRCSSQSGHNTVSWYQQALGQGPQFIFQYYREEENGRGNFPPRFSGLQFPNYSSELNVNALELDDSALYLCASSLELQETQYFGPGTRLLVL.

In this sample, this clone turned up once. In DNA form, the CDR3 reads TGCAGCGTTTTAACTAGCGGGAAGATATACGAGCAGTACTTC. It translates to CSVLTSGKIYEQYF. V gene TRBV29-1 combines with J gene TRBJ2-7; 10 bases are shared with TRBD2. CDR1 and CDR2 (germline): SQVTM, ANQGSEA. J gave up 4 bases and V 5 bases, and 8 bases lay outside the gene matches. This CDR3 comprises 14 residues.

This clone was seen only a few times. As DNA, the CDR3 is TGTGCCAGCAGCGCCGGACAGGGCCTTTATGTTACCTTC. Translating it yields CASSAGQGLYVTF. The chain joins TRBV9 to TRBJ1-2; 8 nucleotides align to TRBD1. Germline V gives CDR1 SGDLS, CDR2 YYNGEE. J was trimmed by 14 bases and V by 3 bases; bases with no gene match: 12. The CDR3 contains 13 residues. Looking up the rest from reference TRBV9 and TRBJ1-2 gives the full variable domain: DSGVTQTPKHLITATGQRVTLRCSPRSGDLSVYWYQQSLDQGLQFLIQYYNGEERAKGNILERFSAQQFPDLHSELNLSSLELGDSALYFCASSAGQGLYVTFGSGTRLTVV.

The chain is built from TRBV4-1 and TRBJ2-5; 9 bases are a match to TRBD2. V shed 1 base and J 4 bases; nucleotides not matched to a gene: 7. Germline lookup yields CDR1 MGHRA and CDR2 YSYEKL. The CDR3 runs 16 residues. CDR3 sequence: CASSQGVAGEVETQYF. CDR3 DNA: TGCGCCAGCAGCCAAGGGGTAGCGGGAGAGGTAGAGACCCAGTACTTC.

J is TRBJ1-2 and V is TRBV2; 7 bases align to TRBD1. CDR1 is SNHLY and CDR2 is FYNNEI in the germline V gene. With 7 bases clipped from V and 0 bases from J, the junction kept 5 bases outside the gene matches. The CDR3 is 14 residues long. The CDR3 DNA reads as TGTGCCAGCACCCCCGGGACAGCTAACTATGGCTACACCTTC. Protein product: CASTPGTANYGYTF.

The chain is built from TRBV9 and TRBJ1-4; possibly TRBD1 for D (5 bases). Between the trimmed V and J ends, which lost 0 bases and 8 bases, there was a span of 11 bases. The CDR3 spans 14 residues. Germline loops: CDR1 SGDLS, CDR2 YYNGEE. The CDR3 nucleotides are TGTGCCAGCAGCGTAGCGCAGGGCGGGGAAAAACTGTTTTTT. Protein: CASSVAQGGEKLFF.

The chain couples TRBV6-1 to TRBJ2-5; no definite D call. The V end lost 1 base, the J end lost 5 bases, and 2 bases lay between the germline ends. This CDR3 contains 11 residues. The germline gives CDR1 MNHNS, CDR2 SASEGT. CDR3 sequence (DNA): TGTGCCAGCAGTGAAGTGGAGACCCAGTACTTC. Protein sequence: CASSEVETQYF.

This chain joins TRBV28 and TRBJ1-1, with 8 bases fitting TRBD1. The germline CDR1 and CDR2 sequences are MDHEN and SYDVKM. This CDR3 has 15 amino acids. Trimming cost V 5 bases and J 1 base; bases outside gene matches: 6. The CDR3: CASSTYRGENTEAFF. In DNA, the CDR3 is TGTGCCAGCAGTACTTACAGGGGGGAGAACACTGAAGCTTTCTTT.